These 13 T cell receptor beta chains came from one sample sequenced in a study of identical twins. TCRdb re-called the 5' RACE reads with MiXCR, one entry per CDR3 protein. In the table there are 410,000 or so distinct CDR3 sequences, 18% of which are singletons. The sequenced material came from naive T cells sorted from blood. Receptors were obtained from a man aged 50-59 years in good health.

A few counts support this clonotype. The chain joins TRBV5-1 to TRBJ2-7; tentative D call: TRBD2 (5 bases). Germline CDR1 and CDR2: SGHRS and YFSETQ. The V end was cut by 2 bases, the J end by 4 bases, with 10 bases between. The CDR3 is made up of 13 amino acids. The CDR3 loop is CASSFNGDYEQYF. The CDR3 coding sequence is TGCGCCAGCAGCTTCAACGGGGATTACGAGCAGTACTTC.

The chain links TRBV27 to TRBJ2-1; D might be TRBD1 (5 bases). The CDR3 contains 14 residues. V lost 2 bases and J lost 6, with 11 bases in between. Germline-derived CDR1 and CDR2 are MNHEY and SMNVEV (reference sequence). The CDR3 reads CASSLTYRSNEQFF. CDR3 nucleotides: TGTGCCAGCAGTTTAACTTACAGGTCCAATGAGCAGTTCTTC.

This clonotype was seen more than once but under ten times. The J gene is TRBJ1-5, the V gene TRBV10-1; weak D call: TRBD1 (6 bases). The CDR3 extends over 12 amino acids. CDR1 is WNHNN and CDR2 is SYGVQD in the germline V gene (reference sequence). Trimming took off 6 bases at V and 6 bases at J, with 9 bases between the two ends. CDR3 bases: TGCGCCAGCAGACACAGGGTTCAGCCCCAGCATTTT. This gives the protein CASRHRVQPQHF.

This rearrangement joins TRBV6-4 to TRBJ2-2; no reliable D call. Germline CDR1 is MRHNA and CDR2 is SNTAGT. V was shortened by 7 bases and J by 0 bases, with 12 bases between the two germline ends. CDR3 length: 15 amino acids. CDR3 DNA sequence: TGTGCCAGCAAGGAGAATCCCTCGAACACCGGGGAGCTGTTTTTT. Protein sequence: CASKENPSNTGELFF.

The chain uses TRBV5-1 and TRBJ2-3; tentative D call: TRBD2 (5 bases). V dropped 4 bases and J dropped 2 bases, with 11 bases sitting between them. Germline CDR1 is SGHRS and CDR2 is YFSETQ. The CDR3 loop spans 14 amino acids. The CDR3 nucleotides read TGCGCCAGCAGCGGCGACTACTACACAGATACGCAGTATTTT. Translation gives CASSGDYYTDTQYF.

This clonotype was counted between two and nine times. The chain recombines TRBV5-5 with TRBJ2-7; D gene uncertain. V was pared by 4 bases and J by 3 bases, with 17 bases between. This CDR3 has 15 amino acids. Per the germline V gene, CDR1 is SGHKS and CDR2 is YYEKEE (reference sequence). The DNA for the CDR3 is TGTGCCAGCAGCCCTACCTGGTCCGTCCGCTACGAGCAGTACTTC. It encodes CASSPTWSVRYEQYF.

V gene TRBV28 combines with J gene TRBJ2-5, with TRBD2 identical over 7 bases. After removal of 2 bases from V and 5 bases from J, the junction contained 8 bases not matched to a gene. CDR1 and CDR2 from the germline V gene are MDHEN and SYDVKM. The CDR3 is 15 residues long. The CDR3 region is CASSLSGEVLETQYF. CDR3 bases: TGTGCCAGCAGTTTAAGCGGGGAAGTGTTGGAGACCCAGTACTTC.

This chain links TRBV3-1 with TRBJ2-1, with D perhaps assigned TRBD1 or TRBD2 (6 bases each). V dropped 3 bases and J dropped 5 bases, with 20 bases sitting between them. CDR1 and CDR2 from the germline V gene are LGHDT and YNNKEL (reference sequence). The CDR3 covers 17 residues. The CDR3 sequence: CASSQGGRLVDHNEQFF. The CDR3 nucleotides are TGTGCCAGCAGCCAGGGGGGCAGGCTAGTTGACCACAATGAGCAGTTCTTC.

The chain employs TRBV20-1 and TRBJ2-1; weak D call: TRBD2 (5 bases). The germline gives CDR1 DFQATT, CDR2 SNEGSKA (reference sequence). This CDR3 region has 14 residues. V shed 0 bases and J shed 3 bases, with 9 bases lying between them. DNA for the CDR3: TGCAGTGCTAGAGATCCCGGGAACTACAATGAGCAGTTCTTC. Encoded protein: CSARDPGNYNEQFF.

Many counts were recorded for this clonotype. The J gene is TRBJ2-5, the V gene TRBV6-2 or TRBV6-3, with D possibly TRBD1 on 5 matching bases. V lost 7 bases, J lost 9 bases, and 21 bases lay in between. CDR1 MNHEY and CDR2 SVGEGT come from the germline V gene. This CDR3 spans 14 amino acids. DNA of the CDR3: TGTGCCAGCACCTTGGACAACTTCAATGGGGCCCAGTACTTC. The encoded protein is CASTLDNFNGAQYF.

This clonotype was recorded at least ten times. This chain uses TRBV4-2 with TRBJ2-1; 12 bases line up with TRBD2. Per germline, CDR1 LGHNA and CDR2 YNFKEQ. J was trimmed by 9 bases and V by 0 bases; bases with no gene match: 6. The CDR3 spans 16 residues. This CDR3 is CASSQDPSGRAREQFF. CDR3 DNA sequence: TGTGCCAGCAGCCAAGATCCTAGCGGGAGGGCCCGTGAGCAGTTCTTC.

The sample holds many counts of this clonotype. CDR3 nucleotide sequence: TGTGCCAGCACTCCCGCGACTGGCACAGATACGCAGTATTTT. Protein: CASTPATGTDTQYF. This chain links TRBV12-3 or TRBV12-4 with TRBJ2-3; D call uncertain. Between the trimmed V and J ends, which lost 7 bases and 1 base, there was a span of 12 bases. This CDR3 is built from 14 residues.

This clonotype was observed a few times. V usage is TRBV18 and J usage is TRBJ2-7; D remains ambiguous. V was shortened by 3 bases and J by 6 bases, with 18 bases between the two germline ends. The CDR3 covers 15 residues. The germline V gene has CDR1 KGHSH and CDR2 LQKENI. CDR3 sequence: CASSPELNRLGEQYF. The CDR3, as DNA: TGTGCCAGCTCACCGGAATTGAATCGTTTGGGCGAGCAGTACTTC.